The clone carrying this TCR beta chain showed up just a few times. The ends lost 4 bases at V and 5 bases at J; junction bases unmatched: 4. The germline CDR1 and CDR2 sequences are KGHDR and SFDVKD. The CDR3 covers 14 residues. TCRdb's table, derived via immunoSEQ multiplex PCR, lists solely in-frame clones and lacks some. The table shows approximately 92,000 clones, with around 90% occurring only once. This sample was taken from a study of T cell responses to AZD1222 COVID-19 vaccine. The V and J genes are TRBV24-1 and TRBJ1-5, with 7 bases aligning to TRBD1. This TCR derives from an adult in good health. The starting material was peripheral blood, obtained on day 0 of AZD1222 vaccination. DNA of the CDR3: TGTGCCACCAGTGAGCGGACAGGAGATCAGCCCCAGCATTTT. This encodes CATSERTGDQPQHF.